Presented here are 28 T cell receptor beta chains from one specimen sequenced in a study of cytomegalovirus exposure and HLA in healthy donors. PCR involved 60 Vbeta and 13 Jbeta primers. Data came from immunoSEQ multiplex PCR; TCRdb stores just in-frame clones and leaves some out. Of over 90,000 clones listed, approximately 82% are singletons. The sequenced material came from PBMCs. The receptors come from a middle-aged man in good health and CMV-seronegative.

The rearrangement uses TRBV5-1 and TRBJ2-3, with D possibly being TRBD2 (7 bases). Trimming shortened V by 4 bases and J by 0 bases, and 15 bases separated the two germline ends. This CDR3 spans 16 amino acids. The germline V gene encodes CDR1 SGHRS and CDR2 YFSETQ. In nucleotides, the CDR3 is TGCGCCAGCAGCCCCCCGCGGGGGCCAAGCACAGATACGCAGTATTTT. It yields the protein CASSPPRGPSTDTQYF.

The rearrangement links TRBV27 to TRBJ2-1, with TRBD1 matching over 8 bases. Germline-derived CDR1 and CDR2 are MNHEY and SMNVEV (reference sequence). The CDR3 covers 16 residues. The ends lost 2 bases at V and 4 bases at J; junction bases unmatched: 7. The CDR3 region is CASSLGSGQGYNEQFF. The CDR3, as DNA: TGTGCCAGCAGTTTAGGGTCTGGACAGGGATACAATGAGCAGTTCTTC.

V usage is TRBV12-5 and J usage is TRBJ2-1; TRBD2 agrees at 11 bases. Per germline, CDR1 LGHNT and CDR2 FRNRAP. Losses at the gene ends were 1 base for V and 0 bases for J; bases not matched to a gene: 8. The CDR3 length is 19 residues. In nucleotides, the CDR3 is TGTGCTAGTGGTTTGGCTCAACTAGCGGGGGCAAGCTCCTACAATGAGCAGTTCTTC. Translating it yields CASGLAQLAGASSYNEQFF.

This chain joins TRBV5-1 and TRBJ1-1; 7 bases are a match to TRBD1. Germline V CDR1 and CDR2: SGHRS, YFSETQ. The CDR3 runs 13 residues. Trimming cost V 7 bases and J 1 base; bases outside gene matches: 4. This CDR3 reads CASHRGWNTEAFF. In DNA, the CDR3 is TGCGCCAGCCACAGGGGATGGAACACTGAAGCTTTCTTT.

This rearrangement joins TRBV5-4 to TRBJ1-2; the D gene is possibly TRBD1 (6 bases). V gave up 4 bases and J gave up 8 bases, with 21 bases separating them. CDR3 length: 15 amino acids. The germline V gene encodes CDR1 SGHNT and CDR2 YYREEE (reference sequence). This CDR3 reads CASSAVSGARSGYTF. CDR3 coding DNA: TGTGCCAGCAGCGCCGTTTCAGGGGCCCGGAGCGGCTACACCTTC.

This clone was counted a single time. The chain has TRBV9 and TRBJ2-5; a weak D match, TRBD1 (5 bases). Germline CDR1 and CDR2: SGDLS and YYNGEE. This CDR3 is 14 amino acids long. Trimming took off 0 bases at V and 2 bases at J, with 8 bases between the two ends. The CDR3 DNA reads TGTGCCAGCAGCGTAGGACAGACGCAAGAGACCCAGTACTTC. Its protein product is CASSVGQTQETQYF.

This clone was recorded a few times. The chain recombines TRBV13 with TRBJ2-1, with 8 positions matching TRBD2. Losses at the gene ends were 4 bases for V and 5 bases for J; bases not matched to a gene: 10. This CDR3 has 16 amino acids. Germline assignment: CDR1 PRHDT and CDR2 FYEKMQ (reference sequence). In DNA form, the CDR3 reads TGTGCCAGCAGCTCCGGGGGGCGGGGGGATAACAATGAGCAGTTCTTC. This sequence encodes CASSSGGRGDNNEQFF.

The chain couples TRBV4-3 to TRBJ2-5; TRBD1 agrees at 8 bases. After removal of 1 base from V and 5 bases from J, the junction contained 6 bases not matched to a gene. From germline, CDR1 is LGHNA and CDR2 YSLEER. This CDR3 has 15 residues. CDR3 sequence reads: CASSQVGRGLETQYF. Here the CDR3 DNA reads TGCGCCAGCAGCCAAGTTGGCAGGGGGCTGGAGACCCAGTACTTC.

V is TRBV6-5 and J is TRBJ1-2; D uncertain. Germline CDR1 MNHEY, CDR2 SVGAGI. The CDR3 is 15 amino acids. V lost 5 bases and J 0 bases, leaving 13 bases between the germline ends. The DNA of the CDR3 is TGTGCCAGCAGTCCTCGAGGTGGAGCTAACTATGGCTACACCTTC. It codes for CASSPRGGANYGYTF.

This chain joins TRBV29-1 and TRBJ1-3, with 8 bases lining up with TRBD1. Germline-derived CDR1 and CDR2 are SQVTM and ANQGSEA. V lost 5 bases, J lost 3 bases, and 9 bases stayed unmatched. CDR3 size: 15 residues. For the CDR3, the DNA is TGCAGCGTTATAAGACAGGGGTATTTTGGAAACACCATATATTTT. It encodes CSVIRQGYFGNTIYF.

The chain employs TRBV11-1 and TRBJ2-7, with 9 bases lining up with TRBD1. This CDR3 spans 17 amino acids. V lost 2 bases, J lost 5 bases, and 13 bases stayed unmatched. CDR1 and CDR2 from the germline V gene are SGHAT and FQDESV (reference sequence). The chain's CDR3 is CASSLSHLRDRDHEQYF. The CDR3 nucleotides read TGTGCCAGCAGCTTAAGCCACCTCCGGGACAGGGACCACGAGCAGTACTTC.

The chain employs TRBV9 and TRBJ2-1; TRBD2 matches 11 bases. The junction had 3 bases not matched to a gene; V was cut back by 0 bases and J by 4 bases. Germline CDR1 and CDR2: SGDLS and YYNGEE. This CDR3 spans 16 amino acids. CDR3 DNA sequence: TGTGCCAGCAGCGTAGCTAGCGGGGGGAGGTACAATGAGCAGTTCTTC. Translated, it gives CASSVASGGRYNEQFF.

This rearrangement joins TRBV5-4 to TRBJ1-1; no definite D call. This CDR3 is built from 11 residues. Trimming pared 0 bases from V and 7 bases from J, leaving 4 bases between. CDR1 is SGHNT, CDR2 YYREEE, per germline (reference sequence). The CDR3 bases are TGTGCCAGCAGCTTGGACGGTGAAGCTTTCTTT. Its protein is CASSLDGEAFF.

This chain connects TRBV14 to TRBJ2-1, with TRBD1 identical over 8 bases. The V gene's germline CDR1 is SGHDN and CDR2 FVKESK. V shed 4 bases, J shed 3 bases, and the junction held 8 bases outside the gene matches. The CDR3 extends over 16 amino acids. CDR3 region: CASSPLTGEDYNEQFF. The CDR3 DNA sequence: TGTGCCAGCAGCCCGTTGACAGGGGAAGACTACAATGAGCAGTTCTTC.

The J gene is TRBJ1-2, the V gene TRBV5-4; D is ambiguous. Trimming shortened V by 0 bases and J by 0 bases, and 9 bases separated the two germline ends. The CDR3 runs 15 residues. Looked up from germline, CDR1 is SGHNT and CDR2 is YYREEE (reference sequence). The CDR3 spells CASSLEGRANYGYTF. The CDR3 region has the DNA TGTGCCAGCAGCTTGGAAGGGCGGGCTAACTATGGCTACACCTTC.

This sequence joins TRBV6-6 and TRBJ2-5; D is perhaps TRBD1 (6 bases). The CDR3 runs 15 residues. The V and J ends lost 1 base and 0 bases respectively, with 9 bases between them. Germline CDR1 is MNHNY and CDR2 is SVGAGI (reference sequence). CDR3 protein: CASSYLGGDQETQYF. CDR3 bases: TGTGCCAGCAGTTACTTAGGGGGTGACCAAGAGACCCAGTACTTC.

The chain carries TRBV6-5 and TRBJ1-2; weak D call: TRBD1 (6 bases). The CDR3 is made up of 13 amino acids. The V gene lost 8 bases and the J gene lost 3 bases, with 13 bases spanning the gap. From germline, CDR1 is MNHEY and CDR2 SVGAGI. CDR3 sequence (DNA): TGTGCCAGCCACAGGGCCAAAGACTATGGCTACACCTTC. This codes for CASHRAKDYGYTF.

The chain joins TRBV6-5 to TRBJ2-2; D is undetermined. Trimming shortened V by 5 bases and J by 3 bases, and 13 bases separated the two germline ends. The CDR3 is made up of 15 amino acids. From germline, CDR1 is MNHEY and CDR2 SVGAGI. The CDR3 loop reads CASSLGSPDTGELFF. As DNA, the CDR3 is TGTGCCAGCAGTCTGGGCTCCCCCGACACCGGGGAGCTGTTTTTT.

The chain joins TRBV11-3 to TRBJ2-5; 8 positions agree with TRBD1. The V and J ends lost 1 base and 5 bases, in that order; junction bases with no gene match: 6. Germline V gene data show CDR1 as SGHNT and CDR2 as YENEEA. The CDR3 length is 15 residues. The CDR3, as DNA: TGTGCCAGCAGCTTAGGGACAGGGTACGGGGAGACCCAGTACTTC. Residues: CASSLGTGYGETQYF.

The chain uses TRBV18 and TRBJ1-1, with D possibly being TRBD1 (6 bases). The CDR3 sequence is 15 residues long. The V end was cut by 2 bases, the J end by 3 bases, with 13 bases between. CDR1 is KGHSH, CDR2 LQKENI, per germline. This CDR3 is CASSPAQGWDTEAFF. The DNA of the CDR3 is TGTGCCAGCTCACCAGCCCAGGGGTGGGACACTGAAGCTTTCTTT.

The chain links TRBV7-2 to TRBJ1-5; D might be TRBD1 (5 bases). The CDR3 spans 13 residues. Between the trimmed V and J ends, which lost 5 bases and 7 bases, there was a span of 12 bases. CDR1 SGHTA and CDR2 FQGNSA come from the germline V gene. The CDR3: CASSRGAGQPQHF. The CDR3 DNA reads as TGTGCCAGCAGCCGAGGGGCGGGACAGCCCCAGCATTTT.

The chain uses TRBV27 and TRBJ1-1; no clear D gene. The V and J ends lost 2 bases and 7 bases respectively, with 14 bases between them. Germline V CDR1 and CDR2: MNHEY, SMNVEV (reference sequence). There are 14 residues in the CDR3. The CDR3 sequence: CASSLRGRSVEAFF. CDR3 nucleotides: TGTGCCAGCAGTTTAAGAGGTCGGTCGGTTGAAGCTTTCTTT.

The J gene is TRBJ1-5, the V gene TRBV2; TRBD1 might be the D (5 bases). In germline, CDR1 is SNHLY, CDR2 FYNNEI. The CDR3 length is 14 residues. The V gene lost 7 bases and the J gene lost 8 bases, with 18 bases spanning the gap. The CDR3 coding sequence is TGTGCCAGCACCGACCGGACACCTAGTGAGCCCCAGCATTTT. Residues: CASTDRTPSEPQHF.

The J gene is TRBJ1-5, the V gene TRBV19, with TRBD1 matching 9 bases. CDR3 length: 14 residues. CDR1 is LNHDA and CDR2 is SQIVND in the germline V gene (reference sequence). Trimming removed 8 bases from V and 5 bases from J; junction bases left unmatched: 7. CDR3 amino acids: CASAGQGYYQPQHF. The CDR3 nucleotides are TGTGCCAGTGCAGGACAGGGGTACTATCAGCCCCAGCATTTT. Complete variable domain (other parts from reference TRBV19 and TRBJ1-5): DGGITQSPKYLFRKEGQNVTLSCEQNLNHDAMYWYRQDPGQGLRLIYYSQIVNDFQKGDIAEGYSVSREKKESFPLTVTSAQKNPTAFYLCASAGQGYYQPQHFGDGTRLSIL.

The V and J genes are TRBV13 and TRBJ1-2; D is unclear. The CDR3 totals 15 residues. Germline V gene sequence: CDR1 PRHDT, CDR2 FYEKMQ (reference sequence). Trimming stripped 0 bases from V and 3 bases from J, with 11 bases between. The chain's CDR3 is CASSLGRIGDYGYTF. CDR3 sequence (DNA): TGTGCCAGCAGCTTAGGCCGCATCGGGGACTATGGCTACACCTTC.

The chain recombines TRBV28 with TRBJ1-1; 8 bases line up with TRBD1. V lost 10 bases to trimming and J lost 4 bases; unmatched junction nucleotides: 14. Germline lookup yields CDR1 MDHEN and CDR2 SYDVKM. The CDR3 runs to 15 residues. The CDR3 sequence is CATRRWQGALTEAFF. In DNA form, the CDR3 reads TGTGCCACCCGAAGGTGGCAGGGGGCGCTCACTGAAGCTTTCTTT.

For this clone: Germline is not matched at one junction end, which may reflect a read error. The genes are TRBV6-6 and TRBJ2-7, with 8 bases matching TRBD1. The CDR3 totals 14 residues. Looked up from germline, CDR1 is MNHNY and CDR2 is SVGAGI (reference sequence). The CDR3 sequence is CASSDSGGLDEQYF. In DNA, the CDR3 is TGTGCCAGCAGTGACTCAGGGGGCTTGGACGAGCAGTACTTC.

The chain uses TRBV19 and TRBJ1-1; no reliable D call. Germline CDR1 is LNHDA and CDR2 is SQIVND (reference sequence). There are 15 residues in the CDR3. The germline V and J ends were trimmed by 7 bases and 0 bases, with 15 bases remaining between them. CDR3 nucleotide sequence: TGTGCCAGTATCGAAGGTCCCGGGATGAACACTGAAGCTTTCTTT. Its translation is CASIEGPGMNTEAFF.